This TCR beta chain was profiled in a study of T cell responses to AZD1222 COVID-19 vaccine. Trimming cost V 7 bases and J 4 bases; bases outside gene matches: 11. Germline V gives CDR1 LGHNT, CDR2 FRNRAP. This CDR3 has 15 amino acids. Study-wide findings and caveats: With dominance at 160-218 and 743-854, vaccine-associated CD4 TCRs spanned spike. Vaccination with two AZD1222 doses was followed by a rise in Spike-specific TCR breadth and depth.

Generated by immunoSEQ multiplex PCR, the TCRdb table keeps only in-frame clones and is missing some. The profile shows about 110,000 clones, around 87% of them singletons. With regard to this clone: What it binds is not known.

This TCR came from an adult who received the AZD1222 COVID-19 vaccine. Sample: peripheral blood, taken 28 days after the second AZD1222 dose. The chain employs TRBV12-5 and TRBJ2-3; 7 bases fit TRBD1. The DNA for the CDR3 is TGTGCTAGTGCGACGGGACAGTCATCCGCAGATACGCAGTATTTT. Encoded protein: CASATGQSSADTQYF. The full variable domain, completed using reference TRBV12-5 and TRBJ2-3, is DARVTQTPRHKVTEMGQEVTMRCQPILGHNTVFWYRQTMMQGLELLAYFRNRAPLDDSGMPKDRFSAEMPDATLATLKIQPSEPRDSAVYFCASATGQSSADTQYFGPGTRLTVL.